The entry that follows covers one T cell receptor (beta chain) sequence. Its antigen is unknown. The input lacks base qualities; no much larger clone sits a single base away. The immunoSEQ hsTCRB v3.0 assay was used at survey level resolution for TRB variable region sequencing. TRB sequencing targeted a depth of roughly 35,000-50,000 T-cell genomes per sample. Pooled TRB libraries were sequenced on an Illumina MiSeq with a v3 150-cycle kit. The study's processing was this. Repertoire analysis ran in R within a reproducible Nextflow workflow covering QC, data transformation and analysis. Custom analyses were implemented in LymphoSeq2, an R package for AIRR-Seq data exploration. After excluding a few samples that yielded fewer than 5000 total TRB sequences, approximately 170 HIV repertoires remained for analysis. Among the 188 retained HIV repertoires, about 57 were collected before ART initiation and roughly 130 were collected after ART initiation. Repertoires were downsampled to 5000 TRB nucleotide sequences, with summary statistics averaged over 100 downsampling iterations. Only TRB sequences with CDR3 regions of at least seven amino acids were retained for analysis. A Shannon entropy-derived clonality score and the Gini coefficient were used to measure diversity. Repertoire networks linked the top 5000 CDR3 amino acid sequences whenever two sequences differed by an edit distance of one. For TRB CDR3 amino acid sequences, GLIPH2 was used to predict antigen specificity groups and MHC restriction. To flag known CMV, EBV, HIV or tissue antigen associations, CDR3 amino acid sequences were matched against VDJdb and McPAS-TCR. Pre-ART, post-ART and control groups were compared with Wilcoxon signed-rank tests and Holm-Bonferroni correction. TCRdb took over this immuneACCESS table, retaining in-frame rearrangements with V and J assigned. Such tables are incomplete; in checked studies, under half of the missing clones stem from an unresolved V gene, and the remainder is unexplained. That table is the source of V, J and clone size, and D and trimming were worked out from the DNA. The sample table records around 30,000 clones; roughly 84% of these occur just once. The top ten hold 6.2% of the sample.

Participants were included only if at least one PBMC sample before ART initiation and at least two post-ART samples were available. All participants with HIV were treated in the United States of America. Before DNA extraction, cryopreserved samples containing 1-10 million PBMC were thawed and washed. At the time of the earliest PBMC sample, participants with HIV were aged between about 23 and 55 years. PBMC samples were contributed by each participant from 1-4 timepoints before ART initiation and 2-8 timepoints after ART initiation, with a median of 7 samples. For every participant, serial HIV viral load, CD4+ T-cell count, ART history and demographic data were obtained. Genomic DNA was extracted from unsorted PBMC with a Qiagen kit on a QIAcube, processed in batches of 12 samples. The germline V gene gives CDR1 as MDHEN and CDR2 as SYDVKM. Reading from cysteine to phenylalanine, the CDR3 counts 14 amino acids. The sequence is cut down to CDR3 DNA, 42 bases in frame from base 1. V was cut back by 11 bases and J by 2 bases, leaving a gap of 18 bases between them.

This entry comes from a study of long-term antiretroviral therapy in people with HIV (dated 2022 in TCRdb). Looking at the study overall: The earliest samples were collected approximately a decade before the 2015 WHO recommendation for immediate ART, a period when ART was typically delayed until CD4 counts fell. A retrospective serial study tested whether ART initiation and durable HIV suppression were associated with changes in peripheral blood TRB repertoire composition and diversity. From some 27 adults with confirmed HIV infection, the cohort provided 192 cryopreserved PBMC samples, gathered serially across a mean of approximately six years (range 1-12). Of the roughly 27 participants with HIV, roughly twelve were female. No cross-contamination during QIAcube processing turned up in test extractions that ran a monoclonal T-cell line alongside some 34 polyclonal samples. What the authors observed across the whole study: The samples span the years 2004 to 2017, and the ART regimens used may be less effective than current regimens. Because PBMC availability was limited, only the TCR beta chain was sequenced, with no alpha chain pairing. Expanded TRB clones identified before ART initiation dominated the repertoire at all time points, although this dominance fluctuated and declined in many PLHIV after ART. ART initiation was associated with a significant increase in TRB diversity, but diversity stayed significantly below transplant donor controls even after long-term ART. CDR3 length ranges in HIV repertoires were narrower than in controls, and network structure suggested an antigen-experienced repertoire with only a slight naive shift after ART. No data were available on ART adherence, viral resistance or therapy changes, limiting inferences about post-ART repertoire changes. Because cell numbers in pre-ART samples were limited, unsorted PBMC were profiled instead of sorted CD4+ and CD8+ T cells.

This TCR came from a man in his late teens or twenties with HIV. The starting material was unsorted PBMCs, obtained 0.4 years after starting antiretroviral therapy. The chain was built from TRBV28 and TRBJ1-1, with a weak D call of TRBD1 (6 bases match). The CDR3 amino acid sequence is: CAVRRGGSNTEAFF. The bases read TGTGCCGTTCGGAGGGGGGGGTCAAACACTGAAGCTTTCTTT.